Presented here are 24 T cell receptor beta chains from one specimen sequenced in a study of blood T cell repertoires in COVID-19 (dated by TCRdb to 2020 to 2021). The library was generated by the immunoSEQ multiplex PCR assay. TCRdb carries this immuneACCESS record with in-frame sequences only. Its versions omit some clonotypes, under half of them owing to an unresolved V gene in the studies checked, with the rest unexplained. Across this sample there are about 200,000 clones, with less than 85% seen only once. 4.5% to 7% of the sample is taken by the ten largest. Input material: peripheral blood. The source of these receptors is a woman aged 70-85 years with acute or convalescent COVID-19.

The V call is TRBV30, the J call TRBJ1-4, with 12 bases that match TRBD1. V was pared by 4 bases and J by 8 bases, with 2 bases of the junction left unmatched. CDR3 length: 13 amino acids. From germline, CDR1 is GTSNPN and CDR2 SVGIG (reference sequence). The CDR3 region is CAWKGTGGEKLFF. CDR3 nucleotide sequence: TGTGCCTGGAAAGGGACAGGGGGCGAAAAACTGTTTTTT.

The CDR3 DNA follows: TGTGCCAGCAGCCCGACTAGCCAGCAAGAGACCCAGTACTTC. Its translation: CASSPTSQQETQYF. The chain combines TRBV3-1 (or the pseudogene TRBV3-2) with TRBJ2-5; 7 nucleotides agree with TRBD2. Germline lookup yields CDR1 LGHDT and CDR2 YNNKEL (reference sequence). The CDR3 loop spans 14 amino acids. J lost 2 bases, V lost 4 bases, and 4 bases had no gene match.

The gene calls are TRBV19 and TRBJ1-4, with D unclear. Trimming pared 2 bases from V and 5 bases from J, leaving 12 bases between. From germline, CDR1 is LNHDA and CDR2 SQIVND (reference sequence). The CDR3 length is 15 residues. CDR3 nucleotide sequence: TGTGCCAGTAGTATAAATACCGGGGAGAATGAAAAACTGTTTTTT. Translated: CASSINTGENEKLFF.

This clone was detected a few times. The chain combines TRBV5-4 with TRBJ2-5, with 8 bases aligning to TRBD2. V gave up 3 bases and J gave up 6 bases; unmatched junction bases: 7. The CDR3 sequence is 14 residues long. From germline, CDR1 is SGHNT and CDR2 YYREEE (reference sequence). The CDR3 here is CASSSPGGGKTQYF. The CDR3 bases are TGTGCCAGCAGCTCCCCGGGAGGGGGAAAGACCCAGTACTTC.

This chain links TRBV10-1 with TRBJ1-5; possibly TRBD1 for D (6 bases). V was cut by 2 bases and J by 6 bases, with 11 bases left in between. CDR1 is WNHNN and CDR2 is SYGVQD in the germline V gene (reference sequence). The CDR3 sequence is 14 residues long. CDR3 sequence reads: CASSETGWIQPQHF. CDR3 DNA sequence: TGCGCCAGCAGTGAGACAGGGTGGATTCAGCCCCAGCATTTT.

A few counts support this clone. The chain is built from TRBV21-1 and TRBJ1-4. TRBV21-1 has pseudogene status. The CDR3 runs 12 residues. CDR3 in amino acids: CASRGLKEKLFF. The CDR3, as DNA: TGTGCCAGCCGGGGACTGAAGGAAAAACTGTTTTTT.

This clone was found a few times. The chain joins TRBV28 to TRBJ1-5; 7 nucleotides agree with TRBD1. CDR1 and CDR2 (germline): MDHEN, SYDVKM. The CDR3 is 15 residues long. V trimming: 7 bases; J trimming: 6 bases; junction bases outside the gene matches: 12. The CDR3 is CASNNAGGTGQPQHF. CDR3 DNA: TGTGCCAGCAATAATGCAGGGGGAACGGGTCAGCCCCAGCATTTT.

This rearrangement joins TRBV19 to TRBJ1-5; 7 nucleotides agree with TRBD1. Germline trimming cut 6 bases from V and 1 base from J; bases unmatched to any gene: 12. From germline, CDR1 is LNHDA and CDR2 SQIVND (reference sequence). The CDR3 extends over 17 amino acids. Written as DNA, the CDR3 is TGTGCCAGTAGCCCAGGACAGGTTGGCCTAAGCAATCAGCCCCAGCATTTT. It translates to CASSPGQVGLSNQPQHF.

V is TRBV29-1 and J is TRBJ1-6; D uncertain. V was pared by 6 bases and J by 7 bases, with 10 bases between. Germline V gives CDR1 SQVTM, CDR2 ANQGSEA. The length of the CDR3 is 12 residues. CDR3 sequence reads: CSVRFENSPLHF. The CDR3 nucleotides read TGCAGCGTACGTTTTGAGAATTCACCCCTCCACTTT.

There are a few counts of this clone. This chain joins TRBV28 and TRBJ2-5; the D is unclear. V was cut by 3 bases and J by 9 bases, with 11 bases left in between. Germline-derived CDR1 and CDR2 are MDHEN and SYDVKM. The CDR3 consists of 12 residues. The CDR3: CASSFEKRAQYF. CDR3 sequence (DNA): TGTGCCAGCAGTTTTGAGAAACGGGCCCAGTACTTC.

This clone was observed once. This sequence joins TRBV28 and TRBJ1-1, with D tentatively TRBD1 (5 bases). Between the trimmed V and J ends, which lost 3 bases and 1 base, there was a span of 12 bases. Germline V lookup: CDR1 MDHEN, CDR2 SYDVKM. This CDR3 comprises 15 residues. CDR3 sequence (DNA): TGTGCCAGCAGTTTTGGGGGACTACCGAACACTGAAGCTTTCTTT. It translates to CASSFGGLPNTEAFF. The full variable domain, with the rest looked up from reference TRBV28 and TRBJ1-1, is DVKVTQSSRYLVKRTGEKVFLECVQDMDHENMFWYRQDPGLGLRLIYFSYDVKMKEKGDIPEGYSVSREKKERFSLILESASTNQTSMYLCASSFGGLPNTEAFFGQGTRLTVV.

This chain joins TRBV5-4 and TRBJ2-7; possibly TRBD1 for D (6 bases). CDR1 is SGHNT, CDR2 YYREEE, per germline (reference sequence). This CDR3 region has 16 residues. V lost 4 bases and J 5 bases, leaving 22 bases between the germline ends. CDR3 amino acids: CASSARRTASIDEQYF. The CDR3 DNA reads TGTGCCAGCAGCGCCCGACGGACAGCTAGCATCGACGAGCAGTACTTC.

V usage is TRBV19 and J usage is TRBJ2-3, with 9 bases identical to TRBD2. The junction had 2 bases not matched to a gene; V was cut back by 5 bases and J by 2 bases. This CDR3 is built from 14 residues. Germline V gives CDR1 LNHDA, CDR2 SQIVND (reference sequence). The CDR3 bases are TGTGCCAGTAGTCCGGGACTAGCCACAGATACGCAGTATTTT. Translation gives CASSPGLATDTQYF.

On this clone itself: The junction does not match germline at one end; this may be a read error. The V and J genes are TRBV15 and TRBJ1-4; tentative D call: TRBD1 (6 bases). CDR1 LNHNV and CDR2 YYDKDF come from the germline V gene (reference sequence). This CDR3 has 12 residues. The CDR3 nucleotides read TGTGCCACCGGACAGCGGCCTGAAAAGCTGTTTTTT. This translates into CATGQRPEKLFF.

This clone was recorded only once. This chain uses TRBV7-8 with TRBJ2-3; 9 nucleotides align to TRBD2. The germline gives CDR1 SGHVS, CDR2 FQNEAQ. This CDR3 is 16 amino acids long. V trimming: 1 base; J trimming: 8 bases; junction bases outside the gene matches: 10. CDR3 DNA: TGTGCCAGCAGCTTAGGGGTTAGCGGGAGTTTCGCTACGCAGTATTTT. Protein: CASSLGVSGSFATQYF.

This clone was detected a few times. J is TRBJ1-4 and V is TRBV15; 7 positions match TRBD1. Germline values: CDR1 LNHNV, CDR2 YYDKDF (reference sequence). J lost 3 bases, V lost 1 base, and 11 bases had no gene match. CDR3 length: 18 residues. The DNA of the CDR3 is TGTGCCACCAGCAGAGGCAAGGGACAGTTCAGACCTAATGAAAAACTGTTTTTT. Amino acids: CATSRGKGQFRPNEKLFF.

This clone was detected a few times. This chain links TRBV2 with TRBJ2-1, with 8 bases that match TRBD2. V lost 6 bases, J lost 3 bases, and 4 bases stayed unmatched. CDR1 and CDR2 from the germline V gene are SNHLY and FYNNEI. CDR3 length equals 14 residues. The DNA for the CDR3 is TGTGCCAGCAGGCGGGAGGCCCTCTACAATGAGCAGTTCTTC. Its translation: CASRREALYNEQFF.

The chain combines TRBV9 with TRBJ2-2; D is perhaps TRBD1 (6 bases). The germline V and J ends were trimmed by 2 bases and 2 bases, with 10 bases remaining between them. The CDR3 totals 15 residues. The germline V gene has CDR1 SGDLS and CDR2 YYNGEE. In nucleotides, the CDR3 is TGTGCCAGCAGCGTCGGGACACCTAACACCGGGGAGCTGTTTTTT. Translating it yields CASSVGTPNTGELFF.

The V gene is TRBV19, the J gene TRBJ2-3; 11 bases fit TRBD2. Germline CDR1 is LNHDA and CDR2 is SQIVND (reference sequence). This CDR3 has 17 amino acids. The ends lost 5 bases at V and 1 base at J; junction bases unmatched: 8. Here the CDR3 DNA reads TGTGCCAGTAGTCGGACTAGCGGGCCCGTACGCACAGATACGCAGTATTTT. Its protein product is CASSRTSGPVRTDTQYF.

The chain joins TRBV15 to TRBJ2-1; the match to TRBD1 covers 8 bases. CDR1 is LNHNV and CDR2 is YYDKDF in the germline V gene (reference sequence). CDR3 size: 14 residues. J lost 4 bases, V lost 3 bases, and 2 bases had no gene match. The CDR3 coding sequence is TGTGCCACCAGCAGGAGGGACAGGTACAATGAGCAGTTCTTC. The encoded protein is CATSRRDRYNEQFF.

The V and J genes are TRBV18 and TRBJ2-1, with TRBD1 matching over 7 bases. From germline, CDR1 is KGHSH and CDR2 LQKENI. The V segment lost 3 bases and the J segment 2 bases; nucleotides outside the gene matches: 10. The CDR3 runs 17 residues. The CDR3 DNA is TGTGCCAGCTCACCTTACAGGGGTTCCCAAACCTACAATGAGCAGTTCTTC. Residues: CASSPYRGSQTYNEQFF.

CDR3 nucleotides: TGTGCCAGCAGCTTAGGGGTTAGCAGGGATGATCAGCCCCAGCATTTT. This codes for CASSLGVSRDDQPQHF. The chain carries TRBV7-9 and TRBJ1-5; the D gene is possibly TRBD1 (5 bases). V lost 1 base to trimming and J lost 5 bases, with 15 bases between them. The CDR3 has 16 residues. Germline V gives CDR1 SEHNR, CDR2 FQNEAQ (reference sequence).

The chain links TRBV21-1 to TRBJ2-7; the table names TRBD2, a call not compared with the DNA. TRBV21-1 is a documented pseudogene. The CDR3 sequence is 14 residues long. The CDR3 sequence is CASSKSGGFYEQYF. DNA of the CDR3: TGTGCCAGCAGCAAAAGTGGGGGGTTCTACGAGCAGTACTTC.

This chain joins TRBV18 and TRBJ2-3; D possibly corresponds to TRBD2 (5 bases). Between the trimmed V and J ends, which lost 1 base and 0 bases, there was a span of 17 bases. Germline V lookup: CDR1 KGHSH, CDR2 LQKENI. This CDR3 has 18 amino acids. CDR3 DNA: TGTGCCAGCTCACCACTTCCGCAAAGAACGGGAAGCACAGATACGCAGTATTTT. This codes for CASSPLPQRTGSTDTQYF.